This T cell receptor beta chain is drawn from a study of blood T cells in healthy people across ages. This clonotype was seen a handful of times. A much larger clone differs by one base, so this may be a read error. A second PCR, run for 7 to 11 cycles, used a sample-barcoded 5' primer plus a J-beta primer mix. TCRdb reprocessed the 5' RACE reads with MiXCR, giving one entry per CDR3 protein. The profile shows about 1.5 million distinct CDR3 sequences, less than 45% of them singletons. Roughly 9.8 milliliters of peripheral blood were drawn from each donor. The germline V gene encodes CDR1 LGHNA and CDR2 YNFKEQ. This CDR3 contains 19 residues.

The source is a woman aged 18-35 years in good health. This chain uses TRBV4-2 with TRBJ2-1, with 12 bases identical to TRBD2. Sequencing was done on a sample of blood. The CDR3 reads CASIQDRRSTSGGYNEQFF. The CDR3 DNA sequence: TGTGCCAGCATCCAAGATAGGCGCTCGACTAGCGGGGGTTACAATGAGCAGTTCTTC.